A single sample is the source of the 29 T cell receptor beta chains below, sequenced in a study of blood T cell repertoires in COVID-19. Profiled with immunoSEQ multiplex PCR; TCRdb holds only in-frame clones, not every one. The sample contains roughly 280,000 clones, about nine tenths of which appear only once. Sequenced sample: PBMCs or T cells enriched from blood (not recorded which). These receptors all stem from a woman younger than 45 with acute COVID-19.

The rearrangement links TRBV5-1 to TRBJ1-2; D is possibly TRBD1 (5 bases). This CDR3 is built from 16 residues. The germline V gene encodes CDR1 SGHRS and CDR2 YFSETQ. Trimming stripped 5 bases from V and 1 base from J, with 18 bases between. In nucleotides, the CDR3 is TGCGCCAGCAGGGAAGGGACCACTAGCATTAACTATGGCTACACCTTC. It encodes CASREGTTSINYGYTF.

The rearrangement joins TRBV2 to TRBJ1-4, with 9 bases matching TRBD1. This CDR3 region has 15 residues. Germline CDR1 SNHLY, CDR2 FYNNEI. V lost 8 bases to trimming and J lost 3 bases; unmatched junction nucleotides: 7. The CDR3 nucleotides are TGTGCCAGCGCCCCCACAGGGGGCCCTAATGAAAAACTGTTTTTT. It codes for CASAPTGGPNEKLFF.

This clone was recorded once. The chain couples TRBV1 to TRBJ2-3; the listed D gene, TRBD2, was not tested against the DNA. TRBV1 is annotated as a pseudogene. The CDR3 is made up of 15 amino acids. CDR3 coding DNA: TGCACCAGCCTAATTCTGTGGGAGGTCACAGATACGCAGTATTTT. It yields the protein CTSLILWEVTDTQYF.

The chain combines TRBV7-9 with TRBJ2-7; D is possibly TRBD2 (5 bases). CDR1 and CDR2 from the germline V gene are SEHNR and FQNEAQ (reference sequence). CDR3 length: 15 residues. V lost 1 base and J lost 0, with 10 bases in between. Here the CDR3 DNA reads TGTGCCAGCAGCTTAGATGGGCTAGCCTCCTACGAGCAGTACTTC. This translates into CASSLDGLASYEQYF.

The J gene is TRBJ2-2, the V gene TRBV7-3; D uncertain. Trimming removed 4 bases from V and 4 bases from J, with 4 bases in between. Germline V lookup: CDR1 SGHTA, CDR2 FQGTGA. The CDR3 totals 12 residues. CDR3 bases: TGTGCCAGCAGCTCATTCACCGGGGAGCTGTTTTTT. Translating it yields CASSSFTGELFF.

The chain is built from TRBV9 and TRBJ2-2; TRBD1 is a possible D gene (6 bases). The CDR3 length is 13 residues. Germline CDR1 SGDLS, CDR2 YYNGEE. The ends were cut back, 4 bases at V and 4 bases at J, with 8 bases in the middle. Written as DNA, the CDR3 is TGTGCCAGCAGCAGAGGGGGCACCGGGGAGCTGTTTTTT. This gives the protein CASSRGGTGELFF.

The chain joins TRBV24-1 to TRBJ2-1; 7 bases match TRBD2. In germline, CDR1 is KGHDR, CDR2 SFDVKD. This CDR3 comprises 14 residues. The V gene end was trimmed by 4 bases and the J gene end by 4 bases; junction bases not matched to a gene: 3. The CDR3 is CATSDASGYNEQFF. The CDR3, as DNA: TGTGCCACCAGTGACGCTAGCGGATACAATGAGCAGTTCTTC.

The V call is TRBV10-3, the J call TRBJ2-2; D ambiguous. V shed 1 base and J shed 0 bases, with 15 bases lying between them. CDR3 length equals 18 residues. Germline V gene data show CDR1 as ENHRY and CDR2 as SYGVKD. CDR3 loop: CAISEFSTGSANTGELFF. In DNA, the CDR3 is TGTGCCATCAGTGAGTTTAGTACCGGCAGCGCGAACACCGGGGAGCTGTTTTTT.

J is TRBJ1-1 and V is TRBV7-9; TRBD1 matches at 8 bases. The CDR3 is made up of 15 amino acids. Germline-derived CDR1 and CDR2 are SEHNR and FQNEAQ (reference sequence). V trimming: 5 bases; J trimming: 3 bases; junction bases outside the gene matches: 8. The CDR3 DNA reads as TGTGCCAGCAGCCTCGGACAGGGCGGGTACACTGAAGCTTTCTTT. Translated: CASSLGQGGYTEAFF.

The chain combines TRBV7-6 with TRBJ2-1, with TRBD2 identical over 8 bases. This CDR3 contains 15 residues. From germline, CDR1 is SGHVS and CDR2 FNYEAQ. J lost 9 bases, V lost 0 bases, and 7 bases had no gene match. The CDR3 bases are TGTGCCAGCAGCTTAGCTTCGGCTAGCGGGCGTGAGCAGTTCTTC. Translated, it gives CASSLASASGREQFF.

The CDR3 is CASSSATAYNEQFF. The CDR3 coding sequence is TGTGCCAGCAGCTCCGCTACTGCGTACAATGAGCAGTTCTTC. This rearrangement joins TRBV7-3 to TRBJ2-1; D is ambiguous. Germline CDR1 SGHTA, CDR2 FQGTGA. V lost 4 bases to trimming and J lost 4 bases, with 11 bases between them. This CDR3 comprises 14 residues.

This sequence joins TRBV28 and TRBJ1-2; D unresolved. Germline lookup yields CDR1 MDHEN and CDR2 SYDVKM. This CDR3 region has 12 residues. The V gene lost 3 bases and the J gene lost 0 bases, with 2 bases spanning the gap. The CDR3 loop reads CASSFTNYGYTF. For the CDR3, the DNA is TGTGCCAGCAGTTTCACTAACTATGGCTACACCTTC.

V and J are TRBV27 and TRBJ1-4, with D maybe TRBD1 (5 bases). Trimming took off 3 bases at V and 8 bases at J, with 19 bases between the two ends. The germline V gene has CDR1 MNHEY and CDR2 SMNVEV (reference sequence). CDR3 length equals 16 residues. CDR3 amino acids: CASSLGLNGAEEKLFF. CDR3 in DNA: TGTGCCAGCAGTTTGGGCCTCAATGGGGCTGAAGAAAAACTGTTTTTT.

The chain joins TRBV28 to TRBJ2-2; 7 bases map to TRBD1. Germline CDR1 reads MDHEN; CDR2 reads SYDVKM. J lost 7 bases, V lost 6 bases, and 11 bases had no gene match. The CDR3 length is 15 residues. CDR3 bases: TGTGCCAGCAGGGACGTATTACAGGGGAACGGGGAGCTGTTTTTT. Encoded protein: CASRDVLQGNGELFF. The variable domain in full, with the rest retrieved from reference TRBV28 and TRBJ2-2, is DVKVTQSSRYLVKRTGEKVFLECVQDMDHENMFWYRQDPGLGLRLIYFSYDVKMKEKGDIPEGYSVSREKKERFSLILESASTNQTSMYLCASRDVLQGNGELFFGEGSRLTVL.

This clone has just a few counts. This chain joins TRBV5-4 and TRBJ2-1; maybe TRBD1 (5 bases). The V and J ends lost 4 bases and 4 bases respectively, with 9 bases between them. Germline V CDR1 and CDR2: SGHNT, YYREEE (reference sequence). CDR3 size: 13 residues. CDR3 sequence: CASSPQGYNEQFF. The CDR3 DNA reads as TGTGCCAGCAGCCCGCAGGGATACAATGAGCAGTTCTTC. The full variable domain, rest sourced from reference TRBV5-4 and TRBJ2-1, is ETGVTQSPTHLIKTRGQQVTLRCSSQSGHNTVSWYQQALGQGPQFIFQYYREEENGRGNFPPRFSGLQFPNYSSELNVNALELDDSALYLCASSPQGYNEQFFGPGTRLTVL.

The J gene is TRBJ2-7, the V gene TRBV27, with D perhaps TRBD1 (5 bases). Germline CDR1 reads MNHEY; CDR2 reads SMNVEV (reference sequence). This CDR3 is built from 16 residues. V was pared by 0 bases and J by 6 bases, with 18 bases between. The CDR3 is CASSLSGAHGFFEQYF. The CDR3 DNA is TGTGCCAGCAGTTTATCAGGGGCCCACGGATTTTTCGAGCAGTACTTC.

CDR3 residues: CASRPSAPKTQYF. As DNA, the CDR3 is TGTGCCAGCAGGCCCAGCGCCCCAAAGACCCAGTACTTC. The chain employs TRBV12-3 or TRBV12-4 and TRBJ2-5; D not certain. The CDR3 is made up of 13 amino acids. The germline V and J ends were trimmed by 6 bases and 6 bases, with 14 bases remaining between them.

The rearrangement joins TRBV2 to TRBJ2-5; 7 bases fit TRBD2. CDR1 is SNHLY, CDR2 FYNNEI, per germline. The CDR3 spans 15 residues. Trimming took 7 bases from V and 1 from J; bases not matched to a gene: 9. CDR3 in amino acids: CASTLGRGSQETQYF. CDR3 bases: TGTGCCAGCACTCTAGGGCGCGGGAGCCAAGAGACCCAGTACTTC.

The chain recombines TRBV24-1 with TRBJ2-2; 10 positions agree with TRBD1. The V gene's germline CDR1 is KGHDR and CDR2 SFDVKD. This CDR3 comprises 17 residues. Losses at the gene ends were 5 bases for V and 3 bases for J; bases not matched to a gene: 8. CDR3 sequence: CATSALAGTGDTGELFF. The CDR3 nucleotides read TGTGCCACCAGTGCCTTAGCCGGGACAGGGGACACCGGGGAGCTGTTTTTT.

The J gene is TRBJ2-7, the V gene TRBV12-3 or TRBV12-4; D might be TRBD1 (6 bases). The CDR3 has 13 residues. The V end was cut by 6 bases, the J end by 4 bases, with 13 bases between. The CDR3 DNA reads as TGTGCCAGCAGACCTGACAGGAGGTACGAGCAGTACTTC. Its translation: CASRPDRRYEQYF.

The V and J genes are TRBV10-3 and TRBJ1-5; TRBD1 matches 9 bases. Trimming took 8 bases from V and 9 from J; bases not matched to a gene: 8. Germline CDR1 and CDR2: ENHRY and SYGVKD. The CDR3 length is 13 residues. The CDR3 sequence is CAIRDRDSGPQHF. The CDR3, as DNA: TGTGCCATCCGGGACAGGGACTCGGGGCCCCAGCATTTT.

This chain links TRBV7-9 with TRBJ2-4; TRBD2 matches at 7 bases. The length of the CDR3 is 16 residues. Germline trimming cut 6 bases from V and 2 bases from J; bases unmatched to any gene: 10. Germline V gives CDR1 SEHNR, CDR2 FQNEAQ (reference sequence). Here the CDR3 reads CASSTKREGPKNIQYF. The CDR3 DNA is TGTGCCAGCAGTACTAAGAGGGAGGGCCCCAAAAACATTCAGTACTTC.

The gene calls are TRBV11-3 and TRBJ2-5; 7 nucleotides line up with TRBD1. Germline V gene lookup returns CDR1 SGHNT and CDR2 YENEEA. This CDR3 contains 14 residues. Losses at the gene ends were 2 bases for V and 5 bases for J; bases not matched to a gene: 5. The CDR3 DNA follows: TGTGCCAGCAGCTTAACAGGGGTTACGGAGACCCAGTACTTC. This gives the protein CASSLTGVTETQYF.

The rearrangement links TRBV2 to TRBJ2-1; possibly TRBD1 for D (5 bases). Germline lookup yields CDR1 SNHLY and CDR2 FYNNEI. This CDR3 region has 15 residues. Trimming cost V 7 bases and J 2 bases, with 15 bases left between them. CDR3 residues: CASTKGGRAYNEQFF. DNA for the CDR3: TGTGCCAGCACCAAAGGCGGCAGGGCCTACAATGAGCAGTTCTTC.

In this sample, this clone turned up once. The rearrangement uses TRBV7-9 and TRBJ1-1; D gene ambiguous. Germline V CDR1 and CDR2: SEHNR, FQNEAQ (reference sequence). This CDR3 is 14 amino acids long. V shed 3 bases and J shed 0 bases, with 8 bases lying between them. The CDR3 nucleotides read TGTGCCAGCAGCTTGTCAGACATGAACACTGAAGCTTTCTTT. As protein: CASSLSDMNTEAFF.

The rearrangement uses TRBV28 and TRBJ2-5; 9 bases fit TRBD1. CDR1 MDHEN and CDR2 SYDVKM come from the germline V gene. The CDR3 extends over 16 amino acids. Unmatched junction bases numbered 10, after V lost 4 bases and J lost 4 bases. For the CDR3, the DNA is TGTGCCAGCAGTTCTTGGACAGGGGCGATAGGAGAGACCCAGTACTTC. It encodes CASSSWTGAIGETQYF.

The gene calls are TRBV7-6 and TRBJ1-2; D unclear. Germline lookup yields CDR1 SGHVS and CDR2 FNYEAQ. V was trimmed by 5 bases and J by 8 bases, leaving 15 bases between them. This CDR3 comprises 13 residues. The CDR3 DNA sequence: TGTGCCAGCAGCGGCGGACCCGGAGGGGGCTACACCTTC. Residues: CASSGGPGGGYTF.

The chain carries TRBV2 and TRBJ2-2; 15 bases map to TRBD2. After removal of 7 bases from V and 5 bases from J, the junction contained 2 bases not matched to a gene. This CDR3 comprises 15 residues. The germline CDR1 and CDR2 sequences are SNHLY and FYNNEI. The CDR3 sequence: CASNGLAGGTGELFF. The CDR3 DNA follows: TGTGCCAGCAACGGACTAGCGGGAGGGACCGGGGAGCTGTTTTTT.

The chain carries TRBV27 and TRBJ1-4, with a weak D call TRBD1 (6 bases). The germline V and J ends were trimmed by 4 bases and 6 bases, with 12 bases remaining between them. The CDR3 has 14 amino acids. Germline assignment: CDR1 MNHEY and CDR2 SMNVEV (reference sequence). The CDR3 DNA reads TGTGCCAGCAGTTGGGGGGGCGTTCATGAAAAACTGTTTTTT. Encoded protein: CASSWGGVHEKLFF.